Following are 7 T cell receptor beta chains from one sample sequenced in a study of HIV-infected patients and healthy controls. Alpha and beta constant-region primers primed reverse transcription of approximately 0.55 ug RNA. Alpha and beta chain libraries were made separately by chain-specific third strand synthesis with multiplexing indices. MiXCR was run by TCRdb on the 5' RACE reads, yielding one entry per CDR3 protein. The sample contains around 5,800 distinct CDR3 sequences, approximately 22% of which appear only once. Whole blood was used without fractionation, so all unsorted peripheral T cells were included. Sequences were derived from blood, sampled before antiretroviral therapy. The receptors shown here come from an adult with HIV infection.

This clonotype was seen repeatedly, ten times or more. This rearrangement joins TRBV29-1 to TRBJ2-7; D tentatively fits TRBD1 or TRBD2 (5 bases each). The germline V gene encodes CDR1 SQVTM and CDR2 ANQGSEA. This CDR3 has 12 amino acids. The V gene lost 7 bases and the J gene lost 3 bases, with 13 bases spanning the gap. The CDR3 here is CSGAGSGYEQYF. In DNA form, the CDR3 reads TGCAGCGGCGCAGGGAGTGGCTACGAGCAGTACTTC.

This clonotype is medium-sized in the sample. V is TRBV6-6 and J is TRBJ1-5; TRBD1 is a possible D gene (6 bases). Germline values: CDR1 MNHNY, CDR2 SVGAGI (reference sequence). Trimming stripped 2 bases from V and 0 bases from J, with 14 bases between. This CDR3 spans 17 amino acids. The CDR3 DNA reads TGTGCCAGCAGTTACGGTGGCGGGGACACTAGCAATCAGCCCCAGCATTTT. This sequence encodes CASSYGGGDTSNQPQHF.

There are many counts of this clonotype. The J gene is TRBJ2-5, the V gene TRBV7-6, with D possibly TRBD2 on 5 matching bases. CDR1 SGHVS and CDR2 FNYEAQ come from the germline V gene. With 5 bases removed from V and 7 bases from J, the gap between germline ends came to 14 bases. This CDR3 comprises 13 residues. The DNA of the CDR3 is TGTGCCAGCAGCCCCCCGGGGAGCGGGACCCAGTACTTC. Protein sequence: CASSPPGSGTQYF.

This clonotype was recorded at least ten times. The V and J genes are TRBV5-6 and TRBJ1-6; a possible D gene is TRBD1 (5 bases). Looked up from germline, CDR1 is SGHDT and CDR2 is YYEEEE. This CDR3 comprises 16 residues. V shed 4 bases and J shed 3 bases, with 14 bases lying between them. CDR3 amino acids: CASSPGWGDYNSPLHF. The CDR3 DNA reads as TGTGCCAGCAGCCCAGGGTGGGGCGACTATAATTCACCCCTCCACTTT.

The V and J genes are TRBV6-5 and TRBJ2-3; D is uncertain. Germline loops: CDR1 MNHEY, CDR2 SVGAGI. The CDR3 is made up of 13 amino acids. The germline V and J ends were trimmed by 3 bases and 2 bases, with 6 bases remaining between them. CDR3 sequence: CASSYGTTDTQYF. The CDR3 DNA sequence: TGTGCCAGCAGTTATGGAACCACAGATACGCAGTATTTT.

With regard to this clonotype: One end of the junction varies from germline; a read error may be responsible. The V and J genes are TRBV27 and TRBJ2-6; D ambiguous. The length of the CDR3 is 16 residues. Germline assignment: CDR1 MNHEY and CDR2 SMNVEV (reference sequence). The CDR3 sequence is CASSLYVSSWANVLTF. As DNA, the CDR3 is TGTGCCAGCAGTTTATACGTGAGCTCTTGGGCCAACGTCCTGACTTTC.

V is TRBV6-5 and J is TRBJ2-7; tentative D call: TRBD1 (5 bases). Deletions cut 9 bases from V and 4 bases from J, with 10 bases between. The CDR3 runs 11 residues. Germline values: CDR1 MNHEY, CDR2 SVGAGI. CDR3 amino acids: CASSAGYEQYF. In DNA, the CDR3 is TGTGCCAGTAGTGCAGGGTACGAGCAGTACTTC.